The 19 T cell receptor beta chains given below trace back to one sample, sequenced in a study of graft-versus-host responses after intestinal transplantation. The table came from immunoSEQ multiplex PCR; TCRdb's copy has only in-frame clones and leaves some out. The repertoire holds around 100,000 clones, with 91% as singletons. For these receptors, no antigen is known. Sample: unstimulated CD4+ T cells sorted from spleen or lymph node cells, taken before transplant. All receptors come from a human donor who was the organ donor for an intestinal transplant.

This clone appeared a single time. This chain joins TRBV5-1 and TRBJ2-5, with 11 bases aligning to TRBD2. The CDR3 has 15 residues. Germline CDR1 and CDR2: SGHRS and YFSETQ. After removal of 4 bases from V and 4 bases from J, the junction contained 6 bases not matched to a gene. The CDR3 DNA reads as TGCGCCAGCAGCAGAGTACTAGCGGGGGTAGAGACCCAGTACTTC. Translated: CASSRVLAGVETQYF.

CDR3: CASSSMDRGYLYTF. The CDR3 nucleotides are TGTGCCAGCAGTTCCATGGACAGGGGATACCTCTACACCTTC. The rearrangement joins TRBV6-6 to TRBJ1-2; the match to TRBD1 covers 9 bases. The length of the CDR3 is 14 residues. CDR1 MNHNY and CDR2 SVGAGI come from the germline V gene (reference sequence). V gave up 4 bases and J gave up 10 bases; unmatched junction bases: 10.

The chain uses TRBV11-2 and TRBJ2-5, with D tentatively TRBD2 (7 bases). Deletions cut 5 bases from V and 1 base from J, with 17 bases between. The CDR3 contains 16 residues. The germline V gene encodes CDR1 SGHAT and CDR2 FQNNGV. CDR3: CASSLLGGAFQETQYF. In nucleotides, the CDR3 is TGTGCCAGCAGCCTCCTGGGGGGGGCCTTCCAAGAGACCCAGTACTTC.

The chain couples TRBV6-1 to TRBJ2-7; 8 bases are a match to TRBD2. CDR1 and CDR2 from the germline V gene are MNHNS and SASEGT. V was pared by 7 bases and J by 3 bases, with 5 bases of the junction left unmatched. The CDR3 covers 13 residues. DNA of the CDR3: TGTGCCAGCACCCTAGCGGGCGTCTACGAGCAGTACTTC. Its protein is CASTLAGVYEQYF.

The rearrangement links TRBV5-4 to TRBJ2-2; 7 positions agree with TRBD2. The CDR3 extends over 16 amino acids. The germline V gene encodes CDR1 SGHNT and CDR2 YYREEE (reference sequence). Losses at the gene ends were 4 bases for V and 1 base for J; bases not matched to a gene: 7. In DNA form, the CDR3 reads TGTGCCAGCAGCCCGGAACTAGCGCTGAACACCGGGGAGCTGTTTTTT. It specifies CASSPELALNTGELFF.

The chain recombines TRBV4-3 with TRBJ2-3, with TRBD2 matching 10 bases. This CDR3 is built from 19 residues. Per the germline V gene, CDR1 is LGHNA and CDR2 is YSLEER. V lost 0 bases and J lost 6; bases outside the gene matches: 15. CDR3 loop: CASSQDILAGNPAPDTQYF. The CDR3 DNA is TGCGCCAGCAGCCAAGATATACTAGCGGGGAACCCGGCGCCCGATACGCAGTATTTT.

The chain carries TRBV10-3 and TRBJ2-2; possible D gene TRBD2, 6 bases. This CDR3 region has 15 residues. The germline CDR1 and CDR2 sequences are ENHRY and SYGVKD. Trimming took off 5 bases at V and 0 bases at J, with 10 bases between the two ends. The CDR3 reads CAISWGGANTGELFF. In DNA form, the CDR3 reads TGTGCCATCAGTTGGGGCGGGGCGAACACCGGGGAGCTGTTTTTT.

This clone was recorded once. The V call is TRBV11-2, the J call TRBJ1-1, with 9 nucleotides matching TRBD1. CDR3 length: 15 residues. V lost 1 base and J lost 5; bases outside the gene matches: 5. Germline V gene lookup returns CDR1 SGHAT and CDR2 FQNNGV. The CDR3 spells CASSLATGGRTEAFF. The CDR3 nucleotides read TGTGCCAGCAGCTTAGCTACAGGGGGCAGAACTGAAGCTTTCTTT.

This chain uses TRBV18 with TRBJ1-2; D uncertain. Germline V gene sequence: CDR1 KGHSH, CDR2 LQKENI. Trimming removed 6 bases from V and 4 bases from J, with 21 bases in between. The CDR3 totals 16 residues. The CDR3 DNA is TGTGCCAGCTCCCCCCCAACTGTCTCACAGCCCTATGGCTACACCTTC. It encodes CASSPPTVSQPYGYTF.

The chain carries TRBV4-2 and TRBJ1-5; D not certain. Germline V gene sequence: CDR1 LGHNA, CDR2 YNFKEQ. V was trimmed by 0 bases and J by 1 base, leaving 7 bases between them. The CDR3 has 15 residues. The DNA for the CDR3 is TGTGCCAGCAGCCAAGACAGACTGAGCAATCAGCCCCAGCATTTT. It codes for CASSQDRLSNQPQHF.

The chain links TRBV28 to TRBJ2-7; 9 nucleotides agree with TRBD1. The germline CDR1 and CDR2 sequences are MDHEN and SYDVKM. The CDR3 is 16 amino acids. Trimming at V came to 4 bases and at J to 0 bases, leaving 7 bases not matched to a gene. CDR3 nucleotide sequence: TGTGCCAGCAGTTCGTCCGGGACAGGGCGCTCCTACGAGCAGTACTTC. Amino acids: CASSSSGTGRSYEQYF.

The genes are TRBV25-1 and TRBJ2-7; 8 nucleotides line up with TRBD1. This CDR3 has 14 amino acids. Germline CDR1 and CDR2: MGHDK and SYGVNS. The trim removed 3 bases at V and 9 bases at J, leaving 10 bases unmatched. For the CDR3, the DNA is TGTGCCAGCAGTGACCCGGACAGGGCGGAGGGGCAGTACTTC. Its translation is CASSDPDRAEGQYF.

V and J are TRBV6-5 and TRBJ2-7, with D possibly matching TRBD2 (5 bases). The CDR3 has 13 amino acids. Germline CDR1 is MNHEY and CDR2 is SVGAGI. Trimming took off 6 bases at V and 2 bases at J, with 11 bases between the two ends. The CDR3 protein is CASRGSGTYEQYF. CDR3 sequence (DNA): TGTGCCAGCAGGGGGTCCGGGACCTACGAGCAGTACTTC.

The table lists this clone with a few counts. DNA for the CDR3: TGTGCCAGTAGTATAGGAGGGACTCCTAAGGGGGAAAAACTGTTTTTT. It encodes CASSIGGTPKGEKLFF. V is TRBV19 and J is TRBJ1-4, with D possibly being TRBD1 (5 bases). The CDR3 consists of 16 residues. CDR1 and CDR2 (germline): LNHDA, SQIVND (reference sequence). V was shortened by 1 base and J by 8 bases, with 17 bases between the two germline ends.

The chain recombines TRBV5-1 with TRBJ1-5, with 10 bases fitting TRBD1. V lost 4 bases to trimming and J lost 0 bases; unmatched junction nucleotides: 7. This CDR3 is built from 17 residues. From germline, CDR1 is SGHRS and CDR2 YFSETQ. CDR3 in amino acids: CASSPGTGVYSNQPQHF. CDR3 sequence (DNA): TGCGCCAGCAGCCCCGGGACAGGGGTTTATAGCAATCAGCCCCAGCATTTT. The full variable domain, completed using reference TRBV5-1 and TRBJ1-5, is KAGVTQTPRYLIKTRGQQVTLSCSPISGHRSVSWYQQTPGQGLQFLFEYFSETQRNKGNFPGRFSGRQFSNSRSEMNVSTLELGDSALYLCASSPGTGVYSNQPQHFGDGTRLSIL.

For the CDR3, the DNA is TGCAGCGTTGCGGGGATTCTTCAAGAGACCCAGTACTTC. Its translation: CSVAGILQETQYF. The V call is TRBV29-1, the J call TRBJ2-5; tentatively, D is TRBD2 (5 bases). The CDR3 covers 13 residues. V was cut by 4 bases and J by 2 bases, with 11 bases left in between. Germline CDR1 is SQVTM and CDR2 is ANQGSEA.

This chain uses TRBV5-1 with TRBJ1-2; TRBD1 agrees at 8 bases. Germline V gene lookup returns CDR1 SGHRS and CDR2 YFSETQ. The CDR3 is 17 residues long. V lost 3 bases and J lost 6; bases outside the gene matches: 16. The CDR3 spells CASSWTGTGTGRNGYTF. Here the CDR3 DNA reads TGCGCCAGCAGCTGGACCGGGACAGGTACAGGACGTAATGGCTACACCTTC.

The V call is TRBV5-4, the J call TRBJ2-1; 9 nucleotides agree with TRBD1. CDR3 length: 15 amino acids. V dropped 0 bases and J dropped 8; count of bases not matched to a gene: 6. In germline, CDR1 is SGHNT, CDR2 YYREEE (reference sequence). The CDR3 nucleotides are TGTGCCAGCAGCTTGGGGCGGGACAGGGAATATGAGCAGTTCTTC. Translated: CASSLGRDREYEQFF.

The CDR3 DNA reads as TGTGCCAGCTCACAATGGACAGGCCTTAATGAAAAACTGTTTTTT. It translates to CASSQWTGLNEKLFF. This chain links TRBV18 with TRBJ1-4; 7 bases match TRBD1. Per the germline V gene, CDR1 is KGHSH and CDR2 is LQKENI. CDR3 length: 15 amino acids. J lost 4 bases, V lost 4 bases, and 6 bases had no gene match.